This is a list of T cell receptor beta chains from one sample in a study of OX40 agonist ivuxolimab in advanced cancers. Generated by immunoSEQ multiplex PCR, the TCRdb table keeps only in-frame clones and is missing some. The table records under 100,000 clones, roughly 83% of them present only once. Sequencing was performed on CD4+ or CD8+ T cells sorted from blood, taken in a trial of the OX40 agonist ivuxolimab. These receptor sequences come from an adult with an advanced solid tumor such as melanoma, head and neck, liver or kidney cancer. Both conserved end residues are part of each CDR3. The D gene is left open where the match is weak. Some rows have no size entry. The others give once, few or many, or a class for an expanded clone.

>TRBJ1-1|TRBD1|TRBV5-4|NA
CASSPGTGEFLAFF
TGTGCCAGCAGCCCTGGGACAGGGGAGTTTTTAGCTTTCTTT
>TRBJ2-7|TRBD2|TRBV9|few
CASSPHGTMSHEQYF
TGTGCCAGCAGCCCTCACGGGACTATGTCCCACGAGCAGTACTTC
>TRBJ2-5|TRBD2|TRBV7-2|NA
CASSRTSGGAGETQYF
TGTGCCAGCAGCCGGACTAGCGGGGGGGCCGGAGAGACCCAGTACTTC
>TRBJ1-6|NA|TRBV4-2|NA
CASSQPDNSPLHF
TGTGCCAGCAGCCAACCAGATAATTCACCCCTCCACTTT
>TRBJ1-2|NA|TRBV6-4|NA
CASSDSGGLYGYTF
TGTGCCAGCAGTGACTCGGGGGGGCTCTATGGCTACACCTTC
>TRBJ2-3|NA|TRBV29-1|NA
CSVAPGRGPTDTQYF
TGCAGCGTTGCCCCCGGCAGGGGTCCCACAGATACGCAGTATTTT
>TRBJ1-4|TRBD1|TRBV10-3|once
CATSTGFPNEKLFF
TGTGCCACCTCGACAGGGTTTCCTAATGAAAAACTGTTTTTT
>TRBJ2-7|TRBD2|TRBV9|NA
CASSPRDYYFSYEQYF
TGTGCCAGCAGCCCCCGGGACTACTATTTCTCCTACGAGCAGTACTTC
>TRBJ2-5|NA|TRBV9|NA
CASSVAGGGSGETQYF
TGTGCCAGCAGCGTAGCAGGAGGGGGTAGCGGTGAGACCCAGTACTTC
>TRBJ1-1|NA|TRBV30|few
CAWEDSMNTEAFF
TGTGCCTGGGAGGACAGCATGAACACTGAAGCTTTCTTT
>TRBJ1-2|TRBD1|TRBV2|many
CASSSGTGGEGRLGYTF
TGTGCCAGCAGTTCCGGGACAGGGGGAGAAGGGAGACTGGGCTACACCTTC
>TRBJ1-1|TRBD1|TRBV7-2|NA
CASSADRDTEAFF
TGTGCCAGCAGCGCGGACAGGGACACTGAAGCTTTCTTT
>TRBJ2-7|TRBD1|TRBV6-5|NA
CASSNNRDRFYEQYF
TGTGCCAGCAGCAACAACCGGGACAGGTTTTACGAGCAGTACTTC
>TRBJ2-3|NA|TRBV18|NA
CASSPTVTDTQYF
TGTGCCAGCTCACCAACTGTCACAGATACGCAGTATTTT
>TRBJ2-3|NA|TRBV5-4|once
CASSRPGGEADTQYF
TGTGCCAGCAGCCGGCCAGGGGGGGAGGCAGATACGCAGTATTTT
>TRBJ1-2|NA|TRBV5-4|NA
CASSSPRGAYGYTF
TGTGCCAGCAGCTCCCCTAGGGGGGCCTATGGCTACACCTTC
>TRBJ2-3|NA|TRBV2|NA
CASIRGDTQYF
TGTGCCAGCATCCGGGGAGATACGCAGTATTTT
>TRBJ1-5|NA|TRBV5-1|NA
CASSLEGPGNQPQHF
TGCGCCAGCAGCTTAGAGGGGCCTGGCAATCAGCCCCAGCATTTT
>TRBJ1-4|NA|TRBV30|NA
CAWSVLGGNEKLFF
TGTGCCTGGAGTGTCCTGGGGGGGAATGAAAAACTGTTTTTT
>TRBJ1-2|NA|TRBV18|NA
CASSPGVEGYTF
TGTGCCAGCTCACCAGGGGTAGAGGGCTACACCTTC
>TRBJ2-7|NA|TRBV5-3|NA
CARNLALGFYEQYF
TGTGCCAGAAACTTGGCTCTGGGTTTCTACGAGCAGTACTTC
>TRBJ2-5|NA|TRBV6-1|NA
CASSGVNRQETQYF
TGTGCCAGCAGTGGGGTAAACCGTCAAGAGACCCAGTACTTC
>TRBJ1-1|NA|TRBV16|few
CASSQLGRGLVNTEAFF
TGTGCCAGCAGCCAATTGGGCAGGGGTCTTGTGAACACTGAAGCTTTCTTT
>TRBJ1-5|TRBD1|TRBV18|NA
CASSPQGAGANQPQHF
TGTGCCAGCTCACCTCAGGGGGCGGGGGCCAATCAGCCCCAGCATTTT
>TRBJ2-7|NA|TRBV6-1|NA
CASTSFPGFRYEQYF
TGTGCCAGCACCTCATTCCCCGGGTTCCGCTACGAGCAGTACTTC
>TRBJ2-3|NA|TRBV6-1|NA
CASSGLLVPTDTQYF
TGTGCCAGCAGTGGACTTTTGGTCCCCACAGATACGCAGTATTTT
>TRBJ2-7|TRBD1|TRBV7-6|NA
CASSAWTGGSEQYF
TGTGCCAGCAGCGCCTGGACAGGGGGCTCCGAGCAGTACTTC
>TRBJ2-3|TRBD2|TRBV4-2|few
CASSRGFGGAEDTQYF
TGTGCCAGCAGCCGAGGGTTCGGGGGGGCTGAAGATACGCAGTATTTT
>TRBJ1-3|TRBD1|TRBV5-1|NA
CASSLVPGQGDTIYF
TGCGCCAGCAGCTTAGTCCCGGGACAGGGGGACACCATATATTTT
>TRBJ1-5|NA|TRBV19|NA
CASRAKGQPQHF
TGTGCCAGTAGAGCTAAAGGGCAGCCCCAGCATTTT
>TRBJ2-1|NA|TRBV11-2|NA
CASSLPGISEQFF
TGTGCCAGCAGCTTACCGGGCATTTCTGAGCAGTTCTTC
>TRBJ1-1|NA|TRBV18|NA
CASSPHKNTEAFF
TGTGCCAGCTCACCACATAAGAACACTGAAGCTTTCTTT
>TRBJ1-2|NA|TRBV6-1|NA
CASRTAQVYGYTF
TGTGCCAGCAGAACCGCCCAGGTCTATGGCTACACCTTC
>TRBJ2-3|NA|TRBV30|NA
CAWSVQGYTQYF
TGTGCCTGGAGTGTACAAGGATATACGCAGTATTTT
>TRBJ1-2|TRBD1|TRBV4-3|NA
CASSQADRANYGYTF
TGCGCCAGCAGCCAGGCAGACAGGGCTAACTATGGCTACACCTTC
>TRBJ1-5|NA|TRBV6-1|NA
CASSGGQNSNQPQHF
TGTGCCAGCAGTGGTGGACAGAATAGCAATCAGCCCCAGCATTTT
>TRBJ2-7|TRBD1|TRBV5-5|NA
CASSLRDRGWDEQYF
TGTGCCAGCAGCTTGAGGGACAGGGGGTGGGACGAGCAGTACTTC
>TRBJ1-2|NA|TRBV2|NA
CASILEAGLSYGYTF
TGTGCCAGCATCCTCGAGGCAGGGCTTTCCTATGGCTACACCTTC
>TRBJ1-4|NA|TRBV30|few
CAWSVSGASEKLFF
TGTGCCTGGAGTGTGAGCGGGGCTTCTGAAAAACTGTTTTTT
>TRBJ2-1|TRBD2|TRBV7-3|once
CASSLNSVGSGRAANEQFF
TGTGCCAGCAGCTTAAATAGTGTCGGTAGCGGGAGGGCTGCAAATGAGCAGTTCTTC
>TRBJ1-4|NA|TRBV7-9|NA
CASSSRKEKLFF
TGTGCCAGCAGCTCCCGAAAGGAAAAACTGTTTTTT
>TRBJ1-5|NA|TRBV19|NA
CASSITGTLGQPQHF
TGTGCCAGTAGTATCACCGGGACCCTCGGGCAGCCCCAGCATTTT
>TRBJ2-6|NA|TRBV18|NA
CASSSLAFSGANVLTF
TGTGCCAGCTCATCCCTCGCCTTCTCTGGGGCCAACGTCCTGACTTTC
>TRBJ2-5|TRBD2|TRBV12-5|NA
CASGTGGSETQYF
TGTGCTAGTGGAACGGGGGGGTCAGAGACCCAGTACTTC
>TRBJ1-6|TRBD1|TRBV9|NA
CASSPGQTAPLHF
TGTGCCAGCAGCCCGGGACAGACCGCGCCCCTCCACTTT
>TRBJ1-2|TRBD1|TRBV6-4|NA
CASSDRQGGQGYTF
TGTGCCAGCAGTGACCGACAGGGGGGCCAAGGCTACACCTTC
>TRBJ1-3|NA|TRBV19|NA
CASHEGRAGNTIYF
TGTGCCAGCCACGAGGGAAGAGCCGGAAACACCATATATTTT
>TRBJ2-3|TRBD1|TRBV7-8|NA
CASSRDRGVSDTQYF
TGTGCCAGCAGCCGTGACAGGGGAGTGTCAGATACGCAGTATTTT
>TRBJ1-5|NA|TRBV19|NA
CASSMEGGRGQPQHF
TGTGCCAGTAGTATGGAGGGAGGGAGAGGTCAGCCCCAGCATTTT